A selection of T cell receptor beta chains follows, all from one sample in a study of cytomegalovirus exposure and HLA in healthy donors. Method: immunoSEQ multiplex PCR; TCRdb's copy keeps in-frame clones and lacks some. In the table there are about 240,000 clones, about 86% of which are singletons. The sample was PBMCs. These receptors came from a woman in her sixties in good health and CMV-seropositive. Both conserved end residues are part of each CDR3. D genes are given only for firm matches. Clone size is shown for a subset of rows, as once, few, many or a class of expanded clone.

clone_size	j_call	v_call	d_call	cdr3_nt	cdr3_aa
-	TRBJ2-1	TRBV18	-	TGTGCCAGCTCACCACCCCAGCGGAAGCTGTACAATGAGCAGTTCTTC	CASSPPQRKLYNEQFF
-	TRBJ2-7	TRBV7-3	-	TGTGCCAGCAGCTTACAACCTTCGGACGAGCAGTACTTC	CASSLQPSDEQYF
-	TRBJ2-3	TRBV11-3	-	TGTGCCAGCAGCTTAGGAGGCCCAGGGATAGATACGCAGTATTTT	CASSLGGPGIDTQYF
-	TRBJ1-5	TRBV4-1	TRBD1	TGCGCCAGCAGCCAGGACGGGACAGGGTCATATCAGCCCCAGCATTTT	CASSQDGTGSYQPQHF
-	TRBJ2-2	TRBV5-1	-	TGCGCCAGCAGCCCCCTTGCCAGATCGAACACCGGGGAGCTGTTTTTT	CASSPLARSNTGELFF
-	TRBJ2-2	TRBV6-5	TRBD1	TGTGCCAGCAGTTACTTTCCGGGACAGGGGGTCGGGGAGCTGTTTTTT	CASSYFPGQGVGELFF
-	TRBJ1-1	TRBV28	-	TGTGCCAGCAGTTTTCCACTTCGGGACACTGAAGCTTTCTTT	CASSFPLRDTEAFF
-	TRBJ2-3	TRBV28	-	TGTGCCAGCAGCCCCGAGCGGATAACAGATACGCAGTATTTT	CASSPERITDTQYF
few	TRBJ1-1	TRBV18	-	TGTGCCAGCTCAGGACAGATGAACACTGAAGCTTTCTTT	CASSGQMNTEAFF
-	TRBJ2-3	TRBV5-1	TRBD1	TGCGCCAGCAGCCGGGGACAGGGGAGCACAGATACGCAGTATTTT	CASSRGQGSTDTQYF